The clone carrying this T cell receptor beta chain was found a few times. What it binds is not known. TCRdb recomputed calls from the reads with MiXCR, one row per CDR3 protein. The sample records around 750,000 distinct CDR3 sequences, around a third being singletons. This record comes from a study of T cell repertoires in cytomegalovirus infection. The wider study: CMV epitopes, recently identified HLA-C-restricted and well-studied HLA-B-restricted, were used. Public signatures in TCR beta pointed to CMV infection and matching HLA type.

Deletions cut 1 base from V and 3 bases from J, with 12 bases between. Per germline, CDR1 SGHDT and CDR2 YYEEEE. The CDR3 has 15 amino acids. The study's findings and limits: CMV-specific TCR beta clonotypes restricted by HLA-C dominated the ex vivo response.

This clonotype was obtained from a human donor in good health (CMV status not recorded). Some clones in this sample may be carry-over from other donors' samples. The J gene is TRBJ2-3, the V gene TRBV5-6; tentative D call: TRBD1 (5 bases). The sequences come from cultured CD8+ T cells from PBMCs, collected from culture after CMV antigen stimulation. CDR3 DNA sequence: TGTGCCAGCAGCTTGCCCAGGGTGGAAACAGATACGCAGTATTTT. Protein: CASSLPRVETDTQYF.